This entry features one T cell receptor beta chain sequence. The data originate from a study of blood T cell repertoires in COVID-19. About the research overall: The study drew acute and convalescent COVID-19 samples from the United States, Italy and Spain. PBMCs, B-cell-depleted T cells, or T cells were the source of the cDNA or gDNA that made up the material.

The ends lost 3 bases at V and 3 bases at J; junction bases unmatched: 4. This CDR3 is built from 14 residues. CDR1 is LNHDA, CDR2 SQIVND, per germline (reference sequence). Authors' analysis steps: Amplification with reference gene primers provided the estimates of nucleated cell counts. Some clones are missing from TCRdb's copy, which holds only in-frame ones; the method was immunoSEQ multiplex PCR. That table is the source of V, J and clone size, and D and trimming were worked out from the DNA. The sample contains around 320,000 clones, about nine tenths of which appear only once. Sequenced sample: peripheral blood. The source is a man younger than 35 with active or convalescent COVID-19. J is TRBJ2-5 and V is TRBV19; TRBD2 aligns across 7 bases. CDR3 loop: CASSIRGREETQYF. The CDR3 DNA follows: TGTGCCAGTAGTATTCGGGGGAGGGAAGAGACCCAGTACTTC.